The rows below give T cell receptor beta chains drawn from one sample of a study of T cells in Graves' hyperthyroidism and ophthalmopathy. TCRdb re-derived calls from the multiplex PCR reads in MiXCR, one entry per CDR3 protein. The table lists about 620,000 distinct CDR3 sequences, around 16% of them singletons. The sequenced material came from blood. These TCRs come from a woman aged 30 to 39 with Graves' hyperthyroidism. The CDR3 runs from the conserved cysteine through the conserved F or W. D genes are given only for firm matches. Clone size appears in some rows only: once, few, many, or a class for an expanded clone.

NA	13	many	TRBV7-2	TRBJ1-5	TGTGCCAGCAGCTTCACCGAGGGTCAGCCCCAGCATTTT	CASSFTEGQPQHF
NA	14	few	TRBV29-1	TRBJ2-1	TGCAGCGTGACAGGCAGCGGGGCTTACAATGAGCAGTTCTTC	CSVTGSGAYNEQFF
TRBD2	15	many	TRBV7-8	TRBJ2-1	TGTGCCAGCAGCTTAGACGGGAGGTCAAACAATGAGCAGTTCTTC	CASSLDGRSNNEQFF
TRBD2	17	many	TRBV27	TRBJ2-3	TGTGCCAGCAGTTTATCGTCGCTAGCGGGAGTAACAGATACGCAGTATTTT	CASSLSSLAGVTDTQYF
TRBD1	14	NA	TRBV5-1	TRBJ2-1	TGCGCCAGCAGCCCCCGGGACAGGGCATATGAGCAGTTCTTC	CASSPRDRAYEQFF
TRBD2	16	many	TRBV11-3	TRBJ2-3	TGTGCCAGCAGCCCAGGTGGAGCGGGAGGAGCAGATACGCAGTATTTT	CASSPGGAGGADTQYF
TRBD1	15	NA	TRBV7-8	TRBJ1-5	TGTGCCAGCAGCTTAAGAGGGGGCCTCAATCGGCCCCAGCATTTT	CASSLRGGLNRPQHF
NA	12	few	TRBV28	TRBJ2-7	TGTGCCAGCAGTTTAGTTCAGGACGAGCAGTACTTC	CASSLVQDEQYF
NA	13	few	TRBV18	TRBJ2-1	TGTGCCAGCTCACCACCGACAGCGTCCGAGCAGTTCTTC	CASSPPTASEQFF
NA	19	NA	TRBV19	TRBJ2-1	TGTGCCAGTAGTATAGATTCAGGAGGGCCTTGGGGCTCCTACAATGAGCAGTTCTTC	CASSIDSGGPWGSYNEQFF
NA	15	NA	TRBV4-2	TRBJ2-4	TGTGCCAGCAGCCGACCTAACCTAGCCAAAAACATTCAGTACTTC	CASSRPNLAKNIQYF
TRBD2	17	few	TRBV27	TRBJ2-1	TGTGCCAGCAGTTCTCCCGTTTATAGCGGGGGGTACAATGAGCAGTTCTTC	CASSSPVYSGGYNEQFF
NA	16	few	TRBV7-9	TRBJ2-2	TGTGCCAGCAGCTTAGGGGGGACTCCGAACACCGGGGAGCTGTTTTTT	CASSLGGTPNTGELFF
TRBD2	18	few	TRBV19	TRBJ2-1	TGTGCCAGTAGTATTCGAACAAGAATAGCGGGAGTAGGGTTTGAGCAGTTCTTC	CASSIRTRIAGVGFEQFF
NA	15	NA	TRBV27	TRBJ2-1	TGTGCCAGCAGTTTACACGGCGGTAGCGGCGCTGAGCAGTTCTTC	CASSLHGGSGAEQFF
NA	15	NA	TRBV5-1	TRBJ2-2	TGCGCCAGCAGCCCCTGGGACCCGAACACCGGGGAGCTGTTTTTT	CASSPWDPNTGELFF
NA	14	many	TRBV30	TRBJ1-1	TGTGCCTGGAGTGGATCGGGGAGTAACACTGAAGCTTTCTTT	CAWSGSGSNTEAFF
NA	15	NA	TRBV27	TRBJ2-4	TGTGCCAGCAGTTTTATCTTTAGTACCAAAAACATTCAGTACTTC	CASSFIFSTKNIQYF
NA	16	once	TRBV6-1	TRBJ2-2	TGTGCCAGCAGATCTTGGCGGAAAAAAAACACCGGGGAGCTGTTTTTT	CASRSWRKKNTGELFF
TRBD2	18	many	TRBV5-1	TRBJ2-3	TGCGCCAGCAGCTTCGGGACTAGCGGGAGGTTCGACGCAGATACGCAGTATTTT	CASSFGTSGRFDADTQYF
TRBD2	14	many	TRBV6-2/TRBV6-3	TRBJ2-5	TGTGCCAGCAACAGGCTAGCGGGAGTAGAGACCCAGTACTTC	CASNRLAGVETQYF
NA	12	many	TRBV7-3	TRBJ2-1	TGTGCCAGCAGCTTAGATGGGAATGAGCAGTTCTTC	CASSLDGNEQFF
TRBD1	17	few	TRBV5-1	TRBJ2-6	TGCGCCAGCAGCCGCGGGACAGGCACCCTAGTGGCCAACGTCCTGACTTTC	CASSRGTGTLVANVLTF
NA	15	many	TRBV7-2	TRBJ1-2	TGTGCCAGCAGCTTATCTCAGGGGTATAGCTATGGCTACACCTTC	CASSLSQGYSYGYTF
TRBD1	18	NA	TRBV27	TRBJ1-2	TGTGCCAGCAGTTGGCGACTCCTCGGGACAGCTTCTTTCTATGGCTACACCTTC	CASSWRLLGTASFYGYTF
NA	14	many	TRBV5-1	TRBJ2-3	TGCGCCAGCAGCTTGAATGACGGCACAGATACGCAGTATTTT	CASSLNDGTDTQYF
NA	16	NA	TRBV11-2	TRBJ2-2	TGTGCCAGCACCCTGACAGGGACCGGGACTTCCGGGGAGCTGTTTTTT	CASTLTGTGTSGELFF
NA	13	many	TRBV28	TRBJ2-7	TGTGCGGTACTCGGGACATCTTTCTACGAGCAGTACTTC	CAVLGTSFYEQYF
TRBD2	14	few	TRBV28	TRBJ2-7	TGTGCCAGCACCACTCCTAGCGGGTCCTACGAGCAGTACTTC	CASTTPSGSYEQYF
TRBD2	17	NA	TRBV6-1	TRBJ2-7	TGTGCCAGCAGGGGGACTAGCGGGAGTTCCTTACGTTACGAGCAGTACTTC	CASRGTSGSSLRYEQYF
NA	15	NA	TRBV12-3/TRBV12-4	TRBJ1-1	TGTGCCAGCAGTTTAGTCACAGGAATGAACACTGAAGCTTTCTTT	CASSLVTGMNTEAFF
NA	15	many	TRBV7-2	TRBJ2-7	TGTGCCAGCAGCTTAACGGGACTCTTAACCTACGAGCAGTACTTC	CASSLTGLLTYEQYF
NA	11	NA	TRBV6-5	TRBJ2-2	TGTGCCAGCAGTTACGACGGGGAGCTGTTTTTT	CASSYDGELFF
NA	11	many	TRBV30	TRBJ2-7	TGTGCCTGGGACGAGTCGGGCGAGCAGTACTTC	CAWDESGEQYF
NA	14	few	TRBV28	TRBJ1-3	TGTGCCAGCAGTCTACAGAGCTCTGGAAACACCATATATTTT	CASSLQSSGNTIYF
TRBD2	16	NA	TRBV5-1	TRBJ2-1	TGCGCCAGCAGCTTGGTGGGGCGGGGGGAGCAAAATGAGCAGTTCTTC	CASSLVGRGEQNEQFF
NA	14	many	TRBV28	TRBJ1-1	TGTGCCAGCAGTTTCGAGGGGAGAAACACTGAAGCTTTCTTT	CASSFEGRNTEAFF
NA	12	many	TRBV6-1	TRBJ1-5	TGTGCCAGCAGTACCAGCAATCAGCCCCAGCATTTT	CASSTSNQPQHF
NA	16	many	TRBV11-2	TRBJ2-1	TGTGCCAGCAGCTTAGATGAGCGGGTCTCCTACAATGAGCAGTTCTTC	CASSLDERVSYNEQFF
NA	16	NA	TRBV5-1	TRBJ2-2	TGCGCCAGCAGCTCAAACAGGGCTCGGGACACCGGGGAGCTGTTTTTT	CASSSNRARDTGELFF
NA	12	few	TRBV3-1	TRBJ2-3	TGTGCCAGCAGCCAAGATATGGATACGCAGTATTTT	CASSQDMDTQYF
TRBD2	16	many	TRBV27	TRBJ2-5	TGTGCCAGCAGTTTAGGGGCTAGCGGGAGTGTAGAGACCCAGTACTTC	CASSLGASGSVETQYF
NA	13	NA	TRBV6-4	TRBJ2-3	TGTGCCAGCACCGGACTGCCGCCAGATACGCAGTATTTT	CASTGLPPDTQYF
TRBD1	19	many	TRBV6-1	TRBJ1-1	TGTGCCAGCAGTTTCCCCGGACTGGGACAGGGGGCAGGGAACACTGAAGCTTTCTTT	CASSFPGLGQGAGNTEAFF
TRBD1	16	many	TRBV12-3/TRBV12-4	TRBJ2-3	TGTGCCAGCAGGGGACAGACCCTCTCGGGGACAGATACGCAGTATTTT	CASRGQTLSGTDTQYF
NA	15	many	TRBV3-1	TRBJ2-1	TGTGCCAGCAGCCGGTGGGCCACCTCCTACAATGAGCAGTTCTTC	CASSRWATSYNEQFF
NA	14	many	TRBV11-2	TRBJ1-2	TGTGCCAGCAGCTTAGGACCCGGGAACTATGGCTACACCTTC	CASSLGPGNYGYTF
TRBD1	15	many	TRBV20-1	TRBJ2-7	TGCAGTGCTAGAGACGAAACAGGGGTCGGAGGCGAGCAGTACTTC	CSARDETGVGGEQYF
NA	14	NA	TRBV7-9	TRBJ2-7	TGTGCCAGCAGCTTAGGACCAGGGATCTACGAGCAGTACTTC	CASSLGPGIYEQYF
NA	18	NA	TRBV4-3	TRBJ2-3	TGCGCCAGCAGCCAAGAATATGCGGGCCGGCGCCCCACAGATACGCAGTATTTT	CASSQEYAGRRPTDTQYF
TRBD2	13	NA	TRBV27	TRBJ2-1	TGTGCCAGCAGTTTATCCCCGGGACTAGGCTGGTTCTTC	CASSLSPGLGWFF